A selection of T cell receptor beta chains follows, all from one sample in a study of blood T cell repertoires in COVID-19. Assay: immunoSEQ multiplex PCR; the TCRdb copy retains only in-frame clones and omits some. The table has about 170,000 clones, 85% to 90% seen once. Sequencing was performed on peripheral blood. Receptors originate from a man aged 50 to 60 with active or convalescent COVID-19. Both conserved end residues are part of each CDR3. A D gene is named only where the DNA matches it firmly. A row's size may be missing; if present it is once, few, many or a size class.

CDR3 length	D gene	clone size	V gene	J gene	CDR3 DNA	CDR3 protein
16	TRBD2	-	TRBV3-1/TRBV3-2	TRBJ2-3	TGTGCCAGCAGCCGCCAAGGACTAGCGGTCACAGATACGCAGTATTTT	CASSRQGLAVTDTQYF
15	-	few	TRBV3-1/TRBV3-2	TRBJ1-3	TGTGCCAGCAGCCAAAGGGGTACAAGAGGAAACACCATATATTTT	CASSQRGTRGNTIYF
16	TRBD1	-	TRBV27	TRBJ1-2	TGTGCCACGTCTCCCCGGACAGGGGTAAGCGGCTATGGCTACACCTTC	CATSPRTGVSGYGYTF
14	-	-	TRBV27	TRBJ1-5	TGTGCCAGCGCGGGGGGGTATAGCAATCAGCCCCAGCATTTT	CASAGGYSNQPQHF
15	-	-	TRBV24-1	TRBJ2-2	TGTGCCACCAGTGGTAAGACGGGATACACCGGGGAGCTGTTTTTT	CATSGKTGYTGELFF
18	-	-	TRBV5-3	TRBJ2-6	TGTGCCAGAAGCTGGCGCCGTGGCAGGTTCTCCGGGGCCAACGTCCTGACTTTC	CARSWRRGRFSGANVLTF
15	TRBD1	-	TRBV7-2	TRBJ1-2	TGTGCCAGCAGCTTAGTTGGCGACAGGGGATCCGGCTACACCTTC	CASSLVGDRGSGYTF
14	TRBD1	-	TRBV29-1	TRBJ1-4	TGCAGCGTTGGACGGACAGGGACCTTTGAAAAACTGTTTTTT	CSVGRTGTFEKLFF
13	-	many	TRBV5-6	TRBJ1-2	TGTGCCAGCAGACCTCAGGGTTTCTATGGCTACACCTTC	CASRPQGFYGYTF
15	-	-	TRBV5-4	TRBJ1-5	TGTGCCAGCAGCTTGGATGGGAGGGACAATCAGCCCCAGCATTTT	CASSLDGRDNQPQHF
15	TRBD2	-	TRBV9	TRBJ2-7	TGTGCCAGCAGCCCAAGCGGGAGGGCCGAAAACGAGCAGTACTTC	CASSPSGRAENEQYF
13	TRBD2	-	TRBV7-2	TRBJ2-5	TGTGCCAGCAGGCCTGAGACTAGCGTAACCCAGTACTTC	CASRPETSVTQYF
16	TRBD1	-	TRBV5-4	TRBJ2-1	TGTGCCAGCAGAAAGGTGGGACAGGCTACTAACAATGAGCAGTTCTTC	CASRKVGQATNNEQFF
16	TRBD2	once	TRBV5-1	TRBJ2-7	TGCGCCAGCAGCTTGGGGGGGCGGGAGGCTACCTACGAGCAGTACTTC	CASSLGGREATYEQYF
14	-	-	TRBV5-1	TRBJ1-2	TGCGCCAGCAGCTTAAGGACAGATTTCTATGGCTACACCTTC	CASSLRTDFYGYTF
15	-	-	TRBV7-9	TRBJ2-7	TGTGCCAGCAGCCGCGAAAAGGGAGAAAGGAAAGAGCAGTACTTC	CASSREKGERKEQYF
16	TRBD1	-	TRBV18	TRBJ2-6	TGTGCCAGCTCAAACGACAGGGGGTCTGGGGCCAACGTCCTGACTTTC	CASSNDRGSGANVLTF
18	TRBD2	-	TRBV14	TRBJ2-5	TGTGCCAGCAGCCAAGAAAATGTGGGCGGGAGTTTGCAAGAGACCCAGTACTTC	CASSQENVGGSLQETQYF
16	TRBD2	few	TRBV3-1/TRBV3-2	TRBJ2-7	TGTGCCAGCAGCCCCACAGGCGGGAGGCATGTATACGAGCAGTACTTC	CASSPTGGRHVYEQYF
15	-	few	TRBV7-2	TRBJ1-6	TGTGCCAGCAGCCTACGAGGAGGGCACAATTCACCCCTCCACTTT	CASSLRGGHNSPLHF
18	TRBD2	few	TRBV11-2	TRBJ2-1	TGTGCCAGCAGCCATCGGACTAGCGGGAGGGCCAGGTTGGTTAAGCAGTTCTTC	CASSHRTSGRARLVKQFF
13	-	-	TRBV19	TRBJ1-5	TGTGCCAGTAGTATTAACCGGGTTCAGCCCCAGCATTTT	CASSINRVQPQHF
16	TRBD2	once	TRBV7-6	TRBJ2-2	TGTGCCAGCAGCTCTAGCGGGGGGGCCGTCACCGGGGAGCTGTTTTTT	CASSSSGGAVTGELFF
14	-	-	TRBV29-1	TRBJ1-1	TGCAGCGTTGAAGAACAGGGATCGAGCACTGAAGCTTTCTTT	CSVEEQGSSTEAFF
15	TRBD1	-	TRBV18	TRBJ2-7	TGTGCCAGCTCACCACGCACAGGGGTCTCCTACGAGCAGTACTTC	CASSPRTGVSYEQYF
14	TRBD1	-	TRBV9	TRBJ2-7	TGTGCCAGCAGCGATGGGACAGGGGACTACGAGCAGTACTTC	CASSDGTGDYEQYF